This is a list of T cell receptor beta chains from one sample in a study of shared T cell receptors in the human thymus. The repertoire was sequenced with immunoSEQ multiplex PCR; TCRdb's copy has only in-frame clones and lacks some. The sample carries over 650,000 clones, around 87% recorded once. These data were also reused for a study on human thymus T cells.

The sample consisted of thymocytes. Receptors originate from a boy under three years old with a congenital heart defect. The CDR3 runs from the conserved cysteine through the conserved F or W. The order of the fields is clone size, V gene, J gene, D gene, CDR3 protein, CDR3 DNA. D genes are given only for firm matches. The size entry is marked missing in some rows and otherwise reads once, few, many or a size class.

.	TRBV27	TRBJ2-7	TRBD1	CATAGTGLYEQYF	TGTGCCACCGCCGGGACAGGCCTCTACGAGCAGTACTTC
.	TRBV29-1	TRBJ2-1	TRBD2	CSVNIREGRYNEQFF	TGCAGCGTTAATATTCGGGAGGGCCGTTACAATGAGCAGTTCTTC
.	TRBV6-6	TRBJ1-5	.	CASSQGHRQPQHF	TGTGCCAGCAGTCAGGGGCATCGGCAGCCCCAGCATTTT
.	TRBV6-4	TRBJ2-1	TRBD2	CASSRAGGQNEQFF	TGTGCCAGCAGTCGTGCGGGGGGGCAAAATGAGCAGTTCTTC
.	TRBV4-1	TRBJ2-7	.	CASSQGGERGELIYEQYF	TGCGCCAGCAGCCAAGGGGGGGAACGCGGCGAGCTAATCTACGAGCAGTACTTC
.	TRBV27	TRBJ1-6	TRBD1	CASASEGTGYNSPLHF	TGTGCCAGCGCATCGGAGGGGACAGGGTATAATTCACCCCTCCACTTT
.	TRBV5-1	TRBJ2-5	TRBD1	CASSLVDRVQETQYF	TGCGCCAGCAGCTTGGTCGACAGGGTCCAAGAGACCCAGTACTTC
.	TRBV19	TRBJ2-7	.	CASSTGAAEQYF	TGTGCCAGTAGTACAGGAGCGGCCGAGCAGTACTTC
.	TRBV15	TRBJ1-2	.	CATSRDQFGCGYTF	TGTGCCACCAGCAGAGATCAGTTTGGTTGTGGCTACACCTTC
.	TRBV7-6	TRBJ2-3	TRBD1	CASSFRDRTTDTQYF	TGTGCCAGCAGCTTCAGGGACAGGACCACAGATACGCAGTATTTT
.	TRBV27	TRBJ2-7	TRBD1	CASRLGQGALYEQYF	TGTGCCAGCAGGCTTGGACAGGGGGCGTTATACGAGCAGTACTTC
.	TRBV4-3	TRBJ2-2	TRBD2	CASSQDGGAGGNTGELFF	TGCGCCAGCAGCCAAGATGGGGGAGCGGGGGGAAACACCGGGGAGCTGTTTTTT
.	TRBV11-2	TRBJ2-1	.	CVKGIVNPPGEQFF	TGTGTAAAGGGGATAGTAAACCCACCCGGTGAGCAGTTCTTC
.	TRBV5-6	TRBJ1-1	.	CASSHTDRALNTEAFF	TGTGCCAGCAGCCATACTGACAGAGCCCTGAACACTGAAGCTTTCTTT
.	TRBV5-4	TRBJ2-1	TRBD1	CASSLVRDRGRNEQFF	TGTGCCAGCAGCTTGGTCCGGGACAGGGGACGGAATGAGCAGTTCTTC
once	TRBV14	TRBJ2-7	TRBD2	CASSQEGRLADSYEQYF	TGTGCCAGCAGCCAAGAGGGGCGGCTAGCGGACTCCTACGAGCAGTACTTC
once	TRBV30	TRBJ1-5	.	CAWSESSNQPQHF	TGTGCCTGGTCCGAGAGTAGCAATCAGCCCCAGCATTTT
.	TRBV19	TRBJ2-2	TRBD1	CASTHIAPGQGSPGELFF	TGTGCCAGTACCCATATAGCCCCGGGACAGGGGAGCCCCGGGGAGCTGTTTTTT
.	TRBV18	TRBJ2-4	TRBD1	CASSRTGRAKNIQYF	TGTGCCAGCTCCCGGACAGGGAGAGCCAAAAACATTCAGTACTTC
.	TRBV4-3	TRBJ1-2	.	CASSRARETGLNGYTF	TGCGCCAGCAGCCGCGCCAGAGAGACAGGTCTCAATGGCTACACCTTC
.	TRBV9	TRBJ1-2	.	CASSVGGGNYGYTF	TGTGCCAGCAGCGTAGGCGGGGGAAACTATGGCTACACCTTC
.	TRBV7-9	TRBJ2-1	TRBD2	CASSLTLGLAGNLNEQFF	TGTGCCAGCAGCTTAACCCTCGGACTAGCGGGGAACCTAAATGAGCAGTTCTTC
.	TRBV27	TRBJ1-5	.	CASSPRAWTENQPQHF	TGTGCCAGCAGTCCACGAGCCTGGACAGAGAATCAGCCCCAGCATTTT
.	TRBV4-1	TRBJ1-5	TRBD1	CASSQAGTGNQPQHF	TGCGCCAGCAGCCAAGCCGGGACAGGCAATCAGCCCCAGCATTTT
few	TRBV25-1	TRBJ1-6	TRBD1	CASTAGTGLNSPLHF	TGTGCCAGCACCGCCGGGACAGGACTTAATTCACCCCTCCACTTT
.	TRBV7-2	TRBJ1-3	.	CASSSPSSGNTIYF	TGTGCCAGCAGCTCCCCGAGCTCTGGAAACACCATATATTTT
.	TRBV30	TRBJ2-3	TRBD2	CAWSTTSDTDTQYF	TGTGCCTGGAGTACTACTAGCGACACAGATACGCAGTATTTT
.	TRBV28	TRBJ1-5	.	CASSLGGLPKGDQPQHF	TGTGCCAGCAGTTTAGGGGGACTACCAAAGGGGGATCAGCCCCAGCATTTT
.	TRBV30	TRBJ2-1	TRBD2	CAWKWGCGRVHEQFF	TGTGCCTGGAAGTGGGGCTGCGGGAGAGTCCATGAGCAGTTCTTC
.	TRBV7-9	TRBJ1-3	TRBD1	CASSSLPRQGAGNTIYF	TGTGCCAGCAGCTCCCTCCCACGACAGGGGGCTGGAAACACCATATATTTT
.	TRBV10-1	TRBJ2-7	TRBD2	CASSESTTSEYEQYF	TGCGCCAGCAGTGAGTCGACGACTAGCGAGTACGAGCAGTACTTC
.	TRBV5-4	TRBJ2-7	TRBD2	CASSYNLWLAGGNEQYF	TGTGCCAGCAGCTATAACCTTTGGCTAGCGGGAGGAAATGAGCAGTACTTC
.	TRBV28	TRBJ2-2	.	CASRRLTPTGELFF	TGTGCCAGCAGAAGACTAACTCCCACCGGGGAGCTGTTTTTT
.	TRBV6-5	TRBJ1-1	.	CASSYERGRDTEAFF	TGTGCCAGCAGTTACGAAAGAGGGAGGGACACTGAAGCTTTCTTT
.	TRBV30	TRBJ2-5	.	CAWSPPTPYLAEETQYF	TGTGCCTGGAGTCCCCCTACCCCCTATCTAGCAGAGGAGACCCAGTACTTC
.	TRBV5-1	TRBJ2-1	.	CASRRLVIYNEQFF	TGCGCCAGCAGACGACTAGTGATCTACAATGAGCAGTTCTTC
.	TRBV6-1	TRBJ1-5	TRBD1	CASREQGLRNQPQHF	TGTGCCAGCAGAGAACAGGGGTTGAGAAATCAGCCCCAGCATTTT
few	TRBV6-1	TRBJ2-7	TRBD1	CASSEALGVPPGQGPYEQYF	TGTGCCAGCAGTGAAGCCCTTGGAGTACCCCCGGGACAGGGGCCCTACGAGCAGTACTTC
.	TRBV11-2	TRBJ1-5	.	CASSLGGHQPQHF	TGTGCCAGCAGCTTAGGGGGGCATCAGCCCCAGCATTTT
.	TRBV7-5	TRBJ1-2	.	CVRSRQGGGYGYTF	TGTGTCAGAAGCCGACAGGGCGGAGGCTATGGCTACACCTTC
.	TRBV12-2	TRBJ2-7	.	CASRPNPGASGRYEQYF	TGTGCAAGTCGCCCAAATCCCGGGGCTAGCGGGAGGTACGAGCAGTACTTC
.	TRBV27	TRBJ2-7	.	CASSLRGAYF	TGTGCCAGCAGTCTCAGGGGGGCGTACTTC
once	TRBV12-5	TRBJ2-3	TRBD2	CASGLVRTSGEADTQYF	TGTGCTAGTGGTTTGGTACGGACTAGCGGGGAGGCAGATACGCAGTATTTT
.	TRBV7-2	TRBJ1-6	TRBD1	CASSLALDRGNSPLHF	TGTGCCAGCAGCTTAGCGCTTGACAGGGGTAATTCACCCCTCCACTTT
.	TRBV10-2	TRBJ1-2	TRBD1	CASSEQGVYGYTF	TGCGCCAGCAGTGAACAGGGGGTCTATGGCTACACCTTC
.	TRBV4-2	TRBJ2-1	.	CASSQDPPGLGQGSNEQFF	TGTGCCAGCAGCCAAGATCCCCCGGGCCTTGGGCAGGGTTCCAATGAGCAGTTCTTC
.	TRBV2	TRBJ2-7	TRBD2	CASSVGRGFYEQYF	TGTGCCAGCAGTGTGGGGCGGGGGTTCTACGAGCAGTACTTC
.	TRBV28	TRBJ2-1	TRBD1	CASSPPGTVNNEQFF	TGTGCCAGCAGTCCGCCGGGGACAGTCAACAATGAGCAGTTCTTC
.	TRBV5-1	TRBJ2-1	TRBD1	CASRGGEGTGYNEQFF	TGCGCCAGCAGAGGGGGAGAGGGGACAGGGTACAATGAGCAGTTCTTC
.	TRBV30	TRBJ2-2	TRBD1	CAWTGDRANTGELFF	TGTGCCTGGACCGGGGACAGAGCGAACACCGGGGAGCTGTTTTTT
.	TRBV18	TRBJ1-1	.	CASSDGRDPPLEAFF	TGTGCCAGCTCAGACGGGAGAGATCCACCTCTGGAAGCTTTCTTT
.	TRBV7-9	TRBJ1-1	.	CASSLLRPGETSTEAFF	TGTGCCAGCAGCTTACTCAGGCCAGGGGAGACGAGCACTGAAGCTTTCTTT
.	TRBV30	TRBJ2-7	.	CAWSVPPDQGGTYEQYF	TGTGCCTGGAGTGTACCCCCCGACCAGGGTGGCACCTACGAGCAGTACTTC